This T cell receptor (beta chain) came from a study of neoadjuvant anti-PD-1 for oral cavity cancer. Study-level results: Greater tumor shrinkage accompanied bigger post-treatment sizes of preexisting clones. Only a few patients per response group were TCR-analyzed; validation needed.

CDR1 and CDR2 from the germline V gene are MNHNS and SASEGT. The CDR3 runs 15 residues. The junction had 4 bases not matched to a gene; V was cut back by 5 bases and J by 3 bases. Patients had HPV-negative, locally advanced oral cavity squamous cell carcinoma. Worth noting for this clone: Its antigen remains unidentified.

Sequencing was performed with immunoSEQ multiplex PCR; in TCRdb, only in-frame clones are kept and a portion is missing. The sample has 6,500 to 7,000 clones; 45% to 50% are singletons. The receptor comes from a person aged 35 to 85 with oral cavity squamous cell carcinoma. Source: tumor tissue, taken before nivolumab (anti-PD-1) treatment. The chain recombines TRBV6-1 with TRBJ2-2; 9 bases fit TRBD1. Here the CDR3 reads CASSTGGLYTGELFF. CDR3 bases: TGTGCCAGCAGTACAGGGGGCTTATACACCGGGGAGCTGTTTTTT.